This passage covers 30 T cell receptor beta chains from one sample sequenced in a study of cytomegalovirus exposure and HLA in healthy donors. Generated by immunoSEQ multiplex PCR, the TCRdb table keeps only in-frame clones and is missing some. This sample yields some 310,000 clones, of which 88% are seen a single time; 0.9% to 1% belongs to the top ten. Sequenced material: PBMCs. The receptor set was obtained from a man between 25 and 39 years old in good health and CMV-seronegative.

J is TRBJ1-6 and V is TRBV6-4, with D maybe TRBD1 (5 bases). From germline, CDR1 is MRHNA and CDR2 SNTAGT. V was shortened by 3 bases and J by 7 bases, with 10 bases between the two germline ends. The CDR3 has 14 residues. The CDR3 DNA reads TGTGCCAGCAGTGAGGGGACTACCAATTCACCCCTCCACTTT. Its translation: CASSEGTTNSPLHF.

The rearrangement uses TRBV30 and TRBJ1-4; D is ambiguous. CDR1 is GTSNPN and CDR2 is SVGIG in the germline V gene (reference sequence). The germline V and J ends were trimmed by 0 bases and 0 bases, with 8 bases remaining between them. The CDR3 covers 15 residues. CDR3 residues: CAWSVLRSTNEKLFF. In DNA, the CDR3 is TGTGCCTGGAGTGTACTCAGGTCAACTAATGAAAAACTGTTTTTT.

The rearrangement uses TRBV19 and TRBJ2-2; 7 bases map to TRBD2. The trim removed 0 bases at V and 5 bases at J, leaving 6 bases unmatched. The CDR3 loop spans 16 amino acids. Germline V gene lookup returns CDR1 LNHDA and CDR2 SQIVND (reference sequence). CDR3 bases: TGTGCCAGTAGTATAGAGGCTAGCGGTTATACCGGGGAGCTGTTTTTT. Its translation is CASSIEASGYTGELFF. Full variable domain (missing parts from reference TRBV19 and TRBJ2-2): DGGITQSPKYLFRKEGQNVTLSCEQNLNHDAMYWYRQDPGQGLRLIYYSQIVNDFQKGDIAEGYSVSREKKESFPLTVTSAQKNPTAFYLCASSIEASGYTGELFFGEGSRLTVL.

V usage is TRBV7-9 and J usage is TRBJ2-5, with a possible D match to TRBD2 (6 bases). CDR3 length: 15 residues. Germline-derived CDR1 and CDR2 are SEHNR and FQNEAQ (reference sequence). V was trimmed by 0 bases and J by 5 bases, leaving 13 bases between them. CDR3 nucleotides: TGTGCCAGCAGCTTAGCGCTAGTGGAGGGGGAGACCCAGTACTTC. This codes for CASSLALVEGETQYF.

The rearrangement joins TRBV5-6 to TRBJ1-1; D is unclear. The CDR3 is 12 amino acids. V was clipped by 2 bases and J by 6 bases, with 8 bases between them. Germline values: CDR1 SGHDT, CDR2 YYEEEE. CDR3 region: CASSFGLAEAFF. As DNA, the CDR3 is TGTGCCAGCAGCTTTGGGCTGGCTGAAGCTTTCTTT.

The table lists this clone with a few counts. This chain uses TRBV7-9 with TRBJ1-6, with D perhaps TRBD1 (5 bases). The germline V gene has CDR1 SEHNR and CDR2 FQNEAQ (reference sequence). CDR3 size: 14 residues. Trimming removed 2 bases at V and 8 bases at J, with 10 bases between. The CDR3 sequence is CASSLWQGDSPLHF. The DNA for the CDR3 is TGTGCCAGCAGCTTATGGCAGGGCGATTCACCCCTCCACTTT.

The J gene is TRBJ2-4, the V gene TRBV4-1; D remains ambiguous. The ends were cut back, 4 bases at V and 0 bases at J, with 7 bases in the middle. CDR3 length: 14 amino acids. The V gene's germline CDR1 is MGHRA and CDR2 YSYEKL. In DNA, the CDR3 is TGCGCCAGCAGCCGCGTACCAGCCAAAAACATTCAGTACTTC. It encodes CASSRVPAKNIQYF.

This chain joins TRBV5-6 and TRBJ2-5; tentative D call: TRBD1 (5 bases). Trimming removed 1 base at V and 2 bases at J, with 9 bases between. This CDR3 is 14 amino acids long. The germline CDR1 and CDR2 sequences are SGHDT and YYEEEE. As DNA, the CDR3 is TGTGCCAGCAGCTTGAGCCAGGGACAAGAGACCCAGTACTTC. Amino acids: CASSLSQGQETQYF.

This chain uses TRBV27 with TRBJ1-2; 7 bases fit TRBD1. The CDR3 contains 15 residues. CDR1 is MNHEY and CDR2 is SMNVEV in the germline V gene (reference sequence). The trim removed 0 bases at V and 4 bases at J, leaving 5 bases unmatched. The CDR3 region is CASSLSRTGGYGYTF. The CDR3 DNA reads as TGTGCCAGCAGTTTATCCCGGACAGGAGGCTATGGCTACACCTTC.

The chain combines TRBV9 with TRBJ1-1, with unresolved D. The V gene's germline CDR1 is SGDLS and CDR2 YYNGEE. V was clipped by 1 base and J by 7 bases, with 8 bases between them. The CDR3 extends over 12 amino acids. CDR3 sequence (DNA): TGTGCCAGCAGCGTATCCTCAGGTGAAGCTTTCTTT. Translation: CASSVSSGEAFF.

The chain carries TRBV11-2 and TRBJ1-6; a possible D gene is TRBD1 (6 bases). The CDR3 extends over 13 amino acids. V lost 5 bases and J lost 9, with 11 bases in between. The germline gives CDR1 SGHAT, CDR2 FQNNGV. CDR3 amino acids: CASSPTGSSPLHF. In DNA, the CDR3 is TGTGCCAGCAGCCCGACAGGTTCTTCACCCCTCCACTTT. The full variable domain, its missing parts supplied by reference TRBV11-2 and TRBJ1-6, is EAGVAQSPRYKIIEKRQSVAFWCNPISGHATLYWYQQILGQGPKLLIQFQNNGVVDDSQLPKDRFSAERLKGVDSTLKIQPAKLEDSAVYLCASSPTGSSPLHFGNGTRLTVT.

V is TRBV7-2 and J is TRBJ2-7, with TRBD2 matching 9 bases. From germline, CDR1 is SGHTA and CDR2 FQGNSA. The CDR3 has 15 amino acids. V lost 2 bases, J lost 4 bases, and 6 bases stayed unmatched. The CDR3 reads CASSLNAGGRYEQYF. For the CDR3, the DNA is TGTGCCAGCAGCTTAAACGCGGGGGGGCGGTACGAGCAGTACTTC.

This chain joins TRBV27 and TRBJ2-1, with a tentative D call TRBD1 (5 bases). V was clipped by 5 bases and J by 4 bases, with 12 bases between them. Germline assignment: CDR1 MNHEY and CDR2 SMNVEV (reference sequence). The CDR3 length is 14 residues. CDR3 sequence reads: CASSPDSLYNEQFF. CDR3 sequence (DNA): TGTGCCAGCAGTCCCGACAGTCTTTACAATGAGCAGTTCTTC.

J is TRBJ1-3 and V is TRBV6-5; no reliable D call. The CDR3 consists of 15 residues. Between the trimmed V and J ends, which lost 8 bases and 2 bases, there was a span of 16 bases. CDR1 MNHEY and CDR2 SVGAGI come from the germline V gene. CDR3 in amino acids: CASWSVGEAGNTIYF. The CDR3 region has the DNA TGTGCCAGCTGGTCCGTGGGAGAAGCTGGAAACACCATATATTTT.

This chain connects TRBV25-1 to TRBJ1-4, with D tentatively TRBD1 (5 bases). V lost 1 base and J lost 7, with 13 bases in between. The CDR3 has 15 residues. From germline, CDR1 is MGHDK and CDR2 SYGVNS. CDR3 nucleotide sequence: TGTGCCAGCAGTGAATCGTTTGGGGCAATTGAAAAACTGTTTTTT. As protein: CASSESFGAIEKLFF.

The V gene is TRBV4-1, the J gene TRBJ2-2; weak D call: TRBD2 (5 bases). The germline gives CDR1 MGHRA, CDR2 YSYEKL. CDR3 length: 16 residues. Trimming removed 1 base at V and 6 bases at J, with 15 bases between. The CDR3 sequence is CASSQALVGFPGELFF. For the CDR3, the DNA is TGCGCCAGCAGCCAAGCACTAGTTGGGTTCCCCGGGGAGCTGTTTTTT.

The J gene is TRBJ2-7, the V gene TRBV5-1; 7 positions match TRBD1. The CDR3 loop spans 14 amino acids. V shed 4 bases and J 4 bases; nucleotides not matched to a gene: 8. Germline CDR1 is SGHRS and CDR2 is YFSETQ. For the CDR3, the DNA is TGCGCCAGCAGCGGACAGGAGACGCTATACGAGCAGTACTTC. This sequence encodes CASSGQETLYEQYF.

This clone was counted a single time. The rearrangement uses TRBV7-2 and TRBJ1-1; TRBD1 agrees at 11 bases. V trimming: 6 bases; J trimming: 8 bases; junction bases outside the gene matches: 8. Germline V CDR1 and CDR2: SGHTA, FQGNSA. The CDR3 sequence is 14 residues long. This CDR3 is CASRVGTGGLEAFF. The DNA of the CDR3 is TGTGCCAGCAGAGTCGGGACAGGGGGTCTCGAAGCTTTCTTT.

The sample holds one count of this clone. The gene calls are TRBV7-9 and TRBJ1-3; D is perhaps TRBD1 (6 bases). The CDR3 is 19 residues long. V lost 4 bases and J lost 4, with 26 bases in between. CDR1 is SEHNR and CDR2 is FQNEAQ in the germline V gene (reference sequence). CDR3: CASSSPTGPAGDQGNTIYF. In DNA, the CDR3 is TGTGCCAGCAGCTCCCCCACAGGGCCGGCCGGGGATCAGGGAAACACCATATATTTT.

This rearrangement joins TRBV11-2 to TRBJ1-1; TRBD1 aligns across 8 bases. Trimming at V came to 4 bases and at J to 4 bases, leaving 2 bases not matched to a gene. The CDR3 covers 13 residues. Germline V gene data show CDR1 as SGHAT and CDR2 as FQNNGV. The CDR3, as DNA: TGTGCCAGCAGCTCACAGGGGGGCACTGAAGCTTTCTTT. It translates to CASSSQGGTEAFF.

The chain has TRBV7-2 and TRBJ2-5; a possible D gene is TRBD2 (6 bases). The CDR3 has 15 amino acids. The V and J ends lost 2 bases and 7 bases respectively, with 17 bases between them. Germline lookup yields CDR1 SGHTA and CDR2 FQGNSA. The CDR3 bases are TGTGCCAGCAGCTTATCTCGGGGGACCGAAGGGACCCAGTACTTC. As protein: CASSLSRGTEGTQYF.

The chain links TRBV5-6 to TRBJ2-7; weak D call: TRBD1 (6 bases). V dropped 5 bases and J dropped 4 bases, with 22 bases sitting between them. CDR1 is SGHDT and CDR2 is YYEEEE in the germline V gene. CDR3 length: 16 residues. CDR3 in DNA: TGTGCCAGCAGTTCCGTTGTGCAGGGGTCGGGGTACGAGCAGTACTTC. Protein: CASSSVVQGSGYEQYF.

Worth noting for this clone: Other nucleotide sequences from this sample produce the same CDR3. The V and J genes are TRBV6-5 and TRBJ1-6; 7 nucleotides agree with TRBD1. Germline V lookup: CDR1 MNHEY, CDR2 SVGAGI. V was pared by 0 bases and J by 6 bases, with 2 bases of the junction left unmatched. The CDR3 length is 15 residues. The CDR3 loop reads CASSYSNRGNSPLHF. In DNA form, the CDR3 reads TGTGCCAGCAGTTACTCGAACAGGGGTAATTCACCCCTCCACTTT.

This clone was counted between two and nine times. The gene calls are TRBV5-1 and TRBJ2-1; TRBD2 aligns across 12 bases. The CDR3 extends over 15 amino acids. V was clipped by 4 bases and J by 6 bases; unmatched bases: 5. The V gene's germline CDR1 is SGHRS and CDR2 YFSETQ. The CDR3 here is CASSPSGGAINEQFF. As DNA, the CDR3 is TGCGCCAGCAGCCCTAGCGGGGGGGCCATCAATGAGCAGTTCTTC.

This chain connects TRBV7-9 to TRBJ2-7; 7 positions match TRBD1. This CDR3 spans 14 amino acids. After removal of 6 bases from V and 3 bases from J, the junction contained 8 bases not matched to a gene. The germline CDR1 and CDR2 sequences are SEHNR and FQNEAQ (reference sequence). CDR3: CASSSGTANYEQYF. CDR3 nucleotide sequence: TGTGCCAGCAGTTCCGGGACAGCCAACTACGAGCAGTACTTC. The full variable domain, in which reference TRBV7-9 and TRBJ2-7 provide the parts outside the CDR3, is DTGVSQNPRHKITKRGQNVTFRCDPISEHNRLYWYRQTLGQGPEFLTYFQNEAQLEKSRLLSDRFSAERPKGSFSTLEIQRTEQGDSAMYLCASSSGTANYEQYFGPGTRLTVT.

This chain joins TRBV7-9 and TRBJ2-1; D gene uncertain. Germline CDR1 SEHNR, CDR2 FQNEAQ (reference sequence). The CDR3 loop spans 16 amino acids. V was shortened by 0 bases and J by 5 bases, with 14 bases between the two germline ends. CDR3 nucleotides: TGTGCCAGCAGCTTAGCGTACGGATCCAGGCACAATGAGCAGTTCTTC. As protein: CASSLAYGSRHNEQFF.

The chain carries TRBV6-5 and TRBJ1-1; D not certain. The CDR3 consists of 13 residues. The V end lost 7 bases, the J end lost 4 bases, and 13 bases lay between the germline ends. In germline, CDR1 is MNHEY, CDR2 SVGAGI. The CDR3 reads CASKFPSSTEAFF. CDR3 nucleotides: TGTGCCAGCAAGTTTCCAAGTAGCACTGAAGCTTTCTTT.

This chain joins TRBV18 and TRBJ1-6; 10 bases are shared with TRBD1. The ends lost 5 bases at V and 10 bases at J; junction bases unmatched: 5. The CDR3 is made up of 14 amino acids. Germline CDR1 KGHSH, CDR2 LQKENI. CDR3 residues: CASSGDRGSSPLHF. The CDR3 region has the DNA TGTGCCAGCTCAGGGGACAGGGGAAGCTCACCCCTCCACTTT.

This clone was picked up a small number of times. CDR3: CASSGAGTRTYEQYF. The CDR3 bases are TGCGCCAGCAGCGGCGCCGGGACAAGGACGTACGAGCAGTACTTC. This chain joins TRBV5-1 and TRBJ2-7; D might be TRBD1 (6 bases). The V gene's germline CDR1 is SGHRS and CDR2 YFSETQ. The CDR3 consists of 15 residues. V lost 4 bases, J lost 4 bases, and 18 bases lay in between.

The CDR3 loop is CASSLAAGQRVFF. The CDR3 bases are TGTGCCAGCAGCTTAGCGGCAGGACAGCGAGTCTTCTTC. J is TRBJ2-1 and V is TRBV11-2; D may be TRBD1 (6 bases). Trimming removed 1 base from V and 16 bases from J, with 17 bases in between. Germline V gene sequence: CDR1 SGHAT, CDR2 FQNNGV. The CDR3 is made up of 13 amino acids. The variable domain in full, with the rest retrieved from reference TRBV11-2 and TRBJ2-1, is EAGVAQSPRYKIIEKRQSVAFWCNPISGHATLYWYQQILGQGPKLLIQFQNNGVVDDSQLPKDRFSAERLKGVDSTLKIQPAKLEDSAVYLCASSLAAGQRVFFGPGTRLTVL.